This T cell receptor beta chain was found in a study of shared clonotypes between healthy human individuals. The overall study: There were three CD4 naive, three CD4 memory, two CD8 naive and one CD8 memory plates per donor.

Study conclusions and caveats: Sequencing depth was predicted to influence how clonotypes are shared among donors.

Sequencing used immunoSEQ multiplex PCR; TCRdb keeps in-frame clones, though not all of them. The repertoire holds about 1.1 million clones, with more than 75% as singletons. Trimming cost V 1 base and J 1 base; bases outside gene matches: 5. CDR3 length: 16 amino acids. CDR1 and CDR2 from the germline V gene are SGHRS and YFSETQ. With regard to this clone: As yet, its antigen is unknown.

The sequencing sample was made of memory CD4+ T cells from PBMCs. The subset was: CD45RA-negative fraction. This sequence was found in a man aged 18 to 30 in good health. Some clones in this sample may be carry-over from other donors' samples. J is TRBJ2-3 and V is TRBV5-1; the match to TRBD2 covers 8 bases. The CDR3, as DNA: TGCGCCAGCAGCTTGCCGGGGGGGAGCGGCACAGATACGCAGTATTTT. As protein: CASSLPGGSGTDTQYF.